These 22 T cell receptor beta chains came from one sample sequenced in a study of CD8 T cells in Susac syndrome. cDNA came from roughly 0.47 to 1 ug RNA primed by random hexamers. A single record per CDR3 protein comes from TCRdb applying MiXCR to the immunoSEQ multiplex PCR reads. The data contain about 250,000 distinct CDR3 sequences, about 93% of them singletons. The sequenced sample was CD4+ T cells from PBMCs. All receptors derive from a human donor with multiple sclerosis.

This clonotype was seen a single time. The chain joins TRBV27 to TRBJ1-1, with a tentative D call TRBD1 (6 bases). V lost 0 bases and J 4 bases, leaving 12 bases between the germline ends. There are 15 residues in the CDR3. CDR1 and CDR2 from the germline V gene are MNHEY and SMNVEV (reference sequence). The CDR3 here is CASSLSPGAATEAFF. The CDR3 DNA is TGTGCCAGCAGTTTATCCCCAGGGGCGGCCACTGAAGCTTTCTTT.

The rearrangement uses TRBV24-1 and TRBJ2-3, with 7 bases aligning to TRBD2. Germline CDR1 reads KGHDR; CDR2 reads SFDVKD. Trimming took 1 base from V and 2 from J; bases not matched to a gene: 5. This CDR3 contains 16 residues. CDR3: CATSDFGGGLTDTQYF. DNA for the CDR3: TGTGCCACCAGTGATTTTGGGGGGGGACTCACAGATACGCAGTATTTT.

The chain has TRBV30 and TRBJ2-5; 8 bases align to TRBD1. CDR3 length: 11 residues. Germline assignment: CDR1 GTSNPN and CDR2 SVGIG (reference sequence). The CDR3 sequence: CAGQVMETQYF. In DNA form, the CDR3 reads TGTGCGGGACAGGTTATGGAGACCCAGTACTTC.

The J gene is TRBJ1-3, the V gene TRBV20-1, with unresolved D. This CDR3 is built from 12 residues. Germline CDR1 reads DFQATT; CDR2 reads SNEGSKA (reference sequence). Trimming took off 0 bases at V and 4 bases at J, with 4 bases between the two ends. The chain's CDR3 is CSARDLGNTIYF. The CDR3 DNA follows: TGCAGTGCTAGAGATCTGGGAAACACCATATATTTT.

This chain uses TRBV10-1 with TRBJ2-7; TRBD1 might be the D (6 bases). V was cut by 4 bases and J by 5 bases, with 9 bases left in between. Germline lookup yields CDR1 WNHNN and CDR2 SYGVQD (reference sequence). The CDR3 length is 12 residues. CDR3 sequence: CASSGSGDEQYF. As DNA, the CDR3 is TGCGCCAGCAGTGGGTCAGGGGACGAGCAGTACTTC.

The chain joins TRBV7-2 to TRBJ2-7; 8 bases match TRBD2. CDR1 and CDR2 from the germline V gene are SGHTA and FQGNSA. The junction had 10 bases not matched to a gene; V was cut back by 5 bases and J by 4 bases. This CDR3 contains 15 residues. CDR3 residues: CASSHYRGGLYEQYF. The CDR3 coding sequence is TGTGCCAGCAGCCACTATCGGGGGGGGCTTTACGAGCAGTACTTC. The full variable domain, rest sourced from reference TRBV7-2 and TRBJ2-7, is GAGVSQSPSNKVTEKGKDVELRCDPISGHTALYWYRQSLGQGLEFLIYFQGNSAPDKSGLPSDRFSAERTGGSVSTLTIQRTQQEDSAVYLCASSHYRGGLYEQYFGPGTRLTVT.

The chain is built from TRBV12-3 or TRBV12-4 and TRBJ2-6, with D perhaps matching TRBD1 (8 bases). Trimming left V 6 bases short and J 4 bases short, with 19 bases between. CDR3 size: 17 residues. CDR3 residues: CASSGGTGRRGANVLTF. CDR3 bases: TGTGCCAGCAGCGGGGGGACAGGTAGAAGAGGGGCCAACGTCCTGACTTTC.

This chain uses TRBV11-2 with TRBJ1-6; TRBD1 agrees at 9 bases. The germline gives CDR1 SGHAT, CDR2 FQNNGV. Unmatched junction bases numbered 6, after V lost 5 bases and J lost 7 bases. There are 15 residues in the CDR3. CDR3 nucleotides: TGTGCCAGCAGCCCACCGGGACAGGGCAATTCACCCCTCCACTTT. Its translation is CASSPPGQGNSPLHF.

The V call is TRBV2, the J call TRBJ2-5; D uncertain. Germline assignment: CDR1 SNHLY and CDR2 FYNNEI. The CDR3 is made up of 14 amino acids. V was cut by 3 bases and J by 2 bases, with 10 bases left in between. DNA of the CDR3: TGTGCCAGCAGTGAGCCAATCGCACAAGAGACCCAGTACTTC. It translates to CASSEPIAQETQYF.

The rearrangement links TRBV9 to TRBJ2-2; D is unclear. The V gene lost 0 bases and the J gene lost 4 bases, with 4 bases spanning the gap. The CDR3 totals 13 residues. Germline CDR1 and CDR2: SGDLS and YYNGEE. The CDR3 region has the DNA TGTGCCAGCAGCGTAGGGGTCACCGGGGAGCTGTTTTTT. It is translated as CASSVGVTGELFF.

The chain carries TRBV7-2 and TRBJ2-1; 7 bases are shared with TRBD2. The germline gives CDR1 SGHTA, CDR2 FQGNSA. With V trimmed by 5 bases and J by 3 bases, 7 bases remained unmatched. The CDR3 totals 15 residues. The CDR3 loop is CASSASGSFYNEQFF. CDR3 in DNA: TGTGCCAGCAGCGCTAGCGGATCGTTCTACAATGAGCAGTTCTTC.

This chain uses TRBV27 with TRBJ2-1, with 9 positions matching TRBD1. With 8 bases clipped from V and 5 bases from J, the junction kept 4 bases outside the gene matches. Germline V gene sequence: CDR1 MNHEY, CDR2 SMNVEV (reference sequence). The CDR3 consists of 13 residues. The CDR3 is CASGGTGNNEQFF. Here the CDR3 DNA reads TGTGCCAGCGGAGGGACAGGGAACAATGAGCAGTTCTTC.

The rearrangement uses TRBV10-2 and TRBJ2-3; 11 bases map to TRBD1. The CDR3 is 17 amino acids. Germline V gene lookup returns CDR1 WSHSY and CDR2 SAAADI. The CDR3 DNA sequence: TGCGCACTACGCGTAAGCCGGGACAGGGGGGACACAGATACGCAGTATTTT. Its translation is CALRVSRDRGDTDTQYF.

CDR3 loop: CASSFPTGYEQYF. The CDR3 DNA reads as TGTGCCAGCAGCTTCCCGACAGGGTACGAGCAGTACTTC. The chain joins TRBV5-6 to TRBJ2-7; 7 bases are a match to TRBD1. The CDR3 sequence is 13 residues long. J was trimmed by 4 bases and V by 2 bases; bases with no gene match: 3. From germline, CDR1 is SGHDT and CDR2 YYEEEE.

This clonotype was seen a handful of times. The V call is TRBV5-1, the J call TRBJ1-6; D remains unclear. CDR3 length: 13 residues. V was shortened by 4 bases and J by 10 bases, with 12 bases between the two germline ends. From germline, CDR1 is SGHRS and CDR2 YFSETQ. CDR3 in amino acids: CASSQVVDSPLHF. CDR3 nucleotide sequence: TGCGCCAGCAGCCAGGTGGTAGACTCACCCCTCCACTTT.

The rearrangement links TRBV20-1 to TRBJ2-5; D possibly matches TRBD1 or TRBD2 (6 bases each). Trimming stripped 6 bases from V and 3 bases from J, with 14 bases between. Per germline, CDR1 DFQATT and CDR2 SNEGSKA (reference sequence). The CDR3 is 13 residues long. CDR3 coding DNA: TGCAGTGCAAATCGGGGGCAGAAAGAGACCCAGTACTTC. Translating gives CSANRGQKETQYF.

J is TRBJ2-5 and V is TRBV5-6; D is unclear. Trimming shortened V by 0 bases and J by 5 bases, and 14 bases separated the two germline ends. The CDR3 is 15 residues long. CDR1 and CDR2 (germline): SGHDT, YYEEEE. CDR3 nucleotides: TGTGCCAGCAGCTTGGCGGCGGATGGCCGCGAGACCCAGTACTTC. This gives the protein CASSLAADGRETQYF.

The CDR3 here is CASSGQGGGPGGYGYTF. CDR3 nucleotide sequence: TGTGCCAGCAGCGGACAGGGAGGAGGTCCGGGTGGCTATGGCTACACCTTC. The V and J genes are TRBV2 and TRBJ1-2, with 8 bases matching TRBD1. The CDR3 sequence is 17 residues long. The V gene end was trimmed by 6 bases and the J gene end by 4 bases; junction bases not matched to a gene: 16. Germline V gives CDR1 SNHLY, CDR2 FYNNEI.

The gene calls are TRBV30 and TRBJ1-5; D call uncertain. V was shortened by 5 bases and J by 1 base, with 9 bases between the two germline ends. The germline V gene encodes CDR1 GTSNPN and CDR2 SVGIG (reference sequence). The CDR3 totals 13 residues. The CDR3 DNA reads TGTGCCTGGGCATCTCAGAGCAATCAGCCCCAGCATTTT. Protein: CAWASQSNQPQHF.

The rearrangement links TRBV9 to TRBJ2-5; no clear D gene. V was clipped by 0 bases and J by 5 bases, with 14 bases between them. Germline-derived CDR1 and CDR2 are SGDLS and YYNGEE. CDR3 length: 15 residues. For the CDR3, the DNA is TGTGCCAGCAGCGTAGATGTAGTATCCCAGGAGACCCAGTACTTC. It yields the protein CASSVDVVSQETQYF.

The gene calls are TRBV9 and TRBJ2-2; perhaps TRBD1 as D (5 bases). This CDR3 spans 14 amino acids. Germline V lookup: CDR1 SGDLS, CDR2 YYNGEE. Trimming removed 0 bases from V and 6 bases from J, with 9 bases in between. The CDR3 DNA reads as TGTGCCAGCAGCGTAGCTTTGGGGCCCGGGGAGCTGTTTTTT. Translated, it gives CASSVALGPGELFF.

This sequence joins TRBV6-5 and TRBJ2-5, with 7 bases identical to TRBD2. Germline V CDR1 and CDR2: MNHEY, SVGAGI. The CDR3 loop spans 14 amino acids. After removal of 7 bases from V and 4 bases from J, the junction contained 9 bases not matched to a gene. CDR3 protein: CASTLGEGLETQYF. Written as DNA, the CDR3 is TGTGCCAGCACCCTTGGGGAGGGCCTAGAGACCCAGTACTTC.